These 4 T cell receptor beta chains share one sample of origin, sequenced in a study of a mutant IDH1 vaccine in newly diagnosed glioma. The table came from immunoSEQ multiplex PCR; TCRdb's copy has only in-frame clones and leaves some out. In the table there are roughly 26,000 clones, over 65% of which are singletons. Time point meaning: week 35, safety follow-up. Vaccinated patients received 300 ug of mutant IDH1 20-mer peptide per dose, with topical imiquimod. These receptors lack a known antigen. Specimen: PBMCs, collected from a glioma patient whose treatment included an IDH1 peptide vaccine. These receptors came from a young man with glioma.

The rearrangement joins TRBV18 to TRBJ1-5; D might be TRBD1 (6 bases). The V gene lost 6 bases and the J gene lost 0 bases, with 12 bases spanning the gap. The CDR3 totals 15 residues. Germline-derived CDR1 and CDR2 are KGHSH and LQKENI. This CDR3 is CASSLGQNSNQPQHF. The CDR3 nucleotides are TGTGCCAGCTCGCTCGGACAGAATAGCAATCAGCCCCAGCATTTT.

V and J are TRBV7-2 and TRBJ1-5; 10 nucleotides match TRBD1. V dropped 5 bases and J dropped 6; count of bases not matched to a gene: 10. The CDR3 sequence is 16 residues long. CDR1 and CDR2 (germline): SGHTA, FQGNSA. The CDR3 protein is CASSPGTGDVIQPQHF. In DNA, the CDR3 is TGTGCCAGCAGCCCCGGGACAGGGGATGTGATTCAGCCCCAGCATTTT.

The chain carries TRBV18 and TRBJ1-6; 11 nucleotides line up with TRBD1. Germline-derived CDR1 and CDR2 are KGHSH and LQKENI. The CDR3 totals 18 residues. Unmatched junction bases numbered 7, after V lost 0 bases and J lost 6 bases. CDR3 loop: CASSPPGRGTGGNSPLHF. CDR3 sequence (DNA): TGTGCCAGCTCACCACCGGGCCGGGGGACAGGGGGTAATTCACCCCTCCACTTT.

For this clone: Relative to the germline gene, one junction end is altered; a read error may explain this. The chain links TRBV19 to TRBJ2-7; 8 bases fit TRBD2. The CDR3 loop spans 13 amino acids. Germline lookup yields CDR1 LNHDA and CDR2 SQIVND (reference sequence). CDR3 amino acids: CGSSRGAAYEQYF. Written as DNA, the CDR3 is TGTGGCAGTTCGCGGGGGGCGGCCTACGAGCAGTACTTC.